This T cell receptor (beta chain) was recorded in a study of T cells in Graves' hyperthyroidism and ophthalmopathy (dated by TCRdb to about 2019). Study-wide context: Peripheral blood samples were taken at initial diagnosis, before any treatment was given. A discovery cohort of about a hundred patients, approximately 44 with Graves' ophthalmopathy and approximately 55 with stable Graves' hyperthyroidism, was used to find distinguishing TCR V-J signatures. Prospective prediction of ophthalmopathy was tested in an independent validation cohort of about 19 hyperthyroidism patients and some 17 patients who later progressed to ophthalmopathy. The approximately 100 discovery patients were randomly divided into training and test sets at a 7:3 ratio. In addition, the study compared T-cell repertoires in thyroid tissue and in blood from a handful of Graves' hyperthyroidism patients. Following sampling, methimazole starting at 30 mg daily was given to hyperthyroidism patients, and high-dose intravenous methylprednisolone was given to ophthalmopathy patients. The paper describes TCR Vbeta CDR3 sequencing of about 140 peripheral blood samples, made up of under 50 ophthalmopathy patients, roughly 72 hyperthyroidism patients and 17 progressor patients. Paper-wide results and their limitations: No statistical method was used to set the sample size in advance, and investigators knew the group allocation. Ophthalmopathy was separated from stable hyperthyroidism by a 13 V-J signature model, with approximately 85% sensitivity and about 81% specificity obtained in cross-validation and 80%/75% obtained in testing. During validation, the model predicted progression to ophthalmopathy a median of around 6 months ahead of onset, with almost 71% sensitivity and 72% to 85% specificity. Most expanded thyroid clonotypes (frequency above 0.001) were also detected in blood, a finding suggesting that blood repertoires may reflect thyroid immune responses.

The TCR beta CDR3 regions were amplified from RNA transcripts. The TCR CDR3 was subjected to a first round of RT-PCR using the HTBI primer set and the Qiagen OneStep RT-PCR kit. A second multiplex PCR round built the libraries, followed by size selection and purification. Paired-end sequencing of the libraries was performed with 100 bp reads on an Illumina HiSeq2000. The authors processed their data as follows. SOAPnuke was used to process the raw data, with reads discarded if the reads contained adapters or uncalled bases, had a mean Phred below 15, or lacked an exact constant-primer or identifier match. COPE v1.2.5 was used to merge the high-quality paired reads, and each unique nucleotide sequence was defined as a clonotype. Clonotypes were aligned to IMGT TRBV, TRBD and TRBJ reference segments using MiTCR v1.1. Only V-J combinations with frequency above 0.0001, covering about 99% of repertoires, were analysed. A TCS score was defined as the ratio between F50 (clonal expansion) and ExV (chaos), using BLOSUM62-based TCRdist between CDR3 peptides within each V-J. Welch's t-statistics and random forest reduced around 550 V-J features to 13, which were used in a naive Bayes classifier (R e1071). Starting from the raw public reads, TCRdb applied fastp trimming at Q25, assembled clones with MiXCR and retained in-frame beta chains. Entries are consolidated by CDR3 protein sequence, retaining the most common genes and DNA. TCRdb assigned the V and J calls; the authors' analysis was not used. The sample records roughly 510,000 distinct CDR3 sequences, roughly 20% of which are singletons. Around 27% of the sample comes from the top ten.

The germline V gene yields SGHRS for CDR1 and YFSETQ for CDR2. The CDR3 numbers 15 residues from cysteine through phenylalanine. The CDR3 DNA has 45 bases and is translated from base 1. Stable Graves' hyperthyroidism was defined as no progression to ophthalmopathy during 18 months of follow-up. Hyperthyroidism patients were newly diagnosed, with disease duration under 2 months, and aged 18 to 65 years. Any patient with an uncontrolled infection, another autoimmune disease, pregnancy or lactation was excluded. Diagnoses were established on the basis of clinical symptoms, serum thyroxine and TRAb, thyroid ultrasound, and orbital computed tomography. PBMCs were isolated from more than 9 ml of fresh peripheral blood by Ficoll-Paque density gradient centrifugation. Total RNA was extracted with Trizol reagent, and quality was checked on an Agilent 2100 Bioanalyzer. As concerns this clonotype: What this receptor recognizes is not known. A much more abundant neighbour one base away suggests this may be a read error.

This sequence originates from a man aged 18 to 35 with Graves' hyperthyroidism. The chain was built from TRBV5-1 and TRBJ1-5, and 8 junction bases match TRBD1. Sequencing was done on a sample of blood. The CDR3 here reads CASSLAGGENQPQQF. The nucleotide sequence is TGCGCCAGCAGCTTGGCAGGGGGCGAAAATCAGCCCCAGCAATTT.